This paragraph covers one TCR beta chain sequence. Its specificity is not known. This sample was taken from a study of T cell responses to AZD1222 COVID-19 vaccine. On the study more broadly: Researchers grouped second doses given at about 4 or about 12 weeks into one pool. Findings and limits, study-wide: The study sampled repertoires only after the peak T cell response. Regions 160-218 and 743-854 held dominance among vaccine-associated CD4 TCRs, which spanned spike. As reported, nearly half of all spike-specific TCRs target variant regions that are unmutated.

Only in-frame clones appear in the TCRdb table, and some are missing; sequencing was by immunoSEQ multiplex PCR. The profile shows about 87,000 clones, almost 90% of them singletons. The length of the CDR3 is 15 residues. Germline CDR1 and CDR2: SGHAT and FQNNGV. Trimming removed 4 bases at V and 6 bases at J, with 19 bases between. The sequence derives from an adult in good health. V and J are TRBV11-2 and TRBJ2-7; no clear D gene. The source material was peripheral blood, sampled on day 0 of AZD1222 vaccination. The CDR3 DNA reads as TGTGCCAGCAGCTCGACCGCCATTAGTGGATCCGAGCAGTACTTC. As protein: CASSSTAISGSEQYF.